One sample yielded the 23 T cell receptor beta chains listed below, sequenced in a study of cytomegalovirus exposure and HLA in healthy donors. PCR used 60 Vbeta primers and 13 Jbeta primers. Clones were read by immunoSEQ multiplex PCR, and TCRdb kept only the in-frame ones, dropping some. The sample holds fewer than 250,000 clones, roughly 77% seen once. Sequencing used PBMCs. These receptors came from a woman aged 30 to 39 in good health and CMV-seropositive.

The chain uses TRBV4-1 and TRBJ2-7; 10 nucleotides align to TRBD2. Germline CDR1 is MGHRA and CDR2 is YSYEKL. Trimming cost V 0 bases and J 7 bases; bases outside gene matches: 9. The CDR3 is 16 residues long. CDR3 loop: CASSQDGSGRAWEQYF. CDR3 sequence (DNA): TGCGCCAGCAGCCAAGATGGAAGCGGGAGGGCCTGGGAGCAGTACTTC.

This clone was picked up a small number of times. This rearrangement joins TRBV27 to TRBJ1-5; tentative D call: TRBD1 (5 bases). Trimming shortened V by 4 bases and J by 0 bases, and 10 bases separated the two germline ends. Germline V CDR1 and CDR2: MNHEY, SMNVEV (reference sequence). This CDR3 region has 15 residues. The CDR3 here is CASSSQEYSNQPQHF. CDR3 DNA: TGTGCCAGCAGTTCACAGGAGTATAGCAATCAGCCCCAGCATTTT.

The gene calls are TRBV5-6 and TRBJ2-1; possibly TRBD2 for D (6 bases). CDR1 SGHDT and CDR2 YYEEEE come from the germline V gene. CDR3 size: 18 residues. Trimming took 1 base from V and 12 from J, leaving 29 bases between them. DNA for the CDR3: TGTGCCAGCAGCTTGTTCCTCAACCGGGGGACCTTTGGGGATGGGCAGTTCTTC. Translation: CASSLFLNRGTFGDGQFF.

This clone was counted only a few times. An end of the junction does not agree with germline; a read error may underlie this. The rearrangement links TRBV7-9 to TRBJ2-7, with 9 bases lining up with TRBD2. CDR1 SEHNR and CDR2 FQNEAQ come from the germline V gene (reference sequence). This CDR3 has 14 amino acids. CDR3 nucleotide sequence: TGTTCCAGCAGCATTAGCGGGAGAGGCGACGAGCAGTACTTC. Its translation is CSSSISGRGDEQYF.

This clone showed up just once. This chain joins TRBV9 and TRBJ2-3; 10 bases align to TRBD2. The CDR3 covers 14 residues. Trimming took 4 bases from V and 6 from J; bases not matched to a gene: 5. Germline V gene sequence: CDR1 SGDLS, CDR2 YYNGEE. Here the CDR3 DNA reads TGTGCCAGCAGCTCTAGCGGGAGTGGGGATACGCAGTATTTT. Its translation is CASSSSGSGDTQYF.

V and J are TRBV7-2 and TRBJ2-7, with 9 positions matching TRBD2. The germline gives CDR1 SGHTA, CDR2 FQGNSA. The CDR3 contains 18 residues. V shed 5 bases, J shed 0 bases, and the junction held 14 bases outside the gene matches. The CDR3 bases are TGTGCCAGCAGCCGATCGGAAGTAAGCGGGGGGAGCTCCTACGAGCAGTACTTC. Amino acids: CASSRSEVSGGSSYEQYF.

This clone has more than one count but fewer than ten. The V and J genes are TRBV5-8 and TRBJ1-1, with TRBD1 matching over 10 bases. In germline, CDR1 is SGHTS, CDR2 YDEGEE. This CDR3 contains 17 residues. With V trimmed by 4 bases and J by 7 bases, 16 bases remained unmatched. This chain's CDR3 is CASSPTLTGGVKDEAFF. CDR3 nucleotides: TGTGCCAGCAGCCCGACCCTGACAGGGGGCGTAAAGGATGAAGCTTTCTTT.

V gene TRBV27 combines with J gene TRBJ2-3; a possible D gene is TRBD2 (6 bases). The germline V gene encodes CDR1 MNHEY and CDR2 SMNVEV (reference sequence). The CDR3 contains 15 residues. V lost 2 bases to trimming and J lost 0 bases, with 9 bases between them. The chain's CDR3 is CASSLIAASTDTQYF. The CDR3, as DNA: TGTGCCAGCAGTTTAATAGCGGCTAGCACAGATACGCAGTATTTT.

The chain links TRBV27 to TRBJ2-1; D is unclear. This CDR3 contains 11 residues. CDR1 and CDR2 from the germline V gene are MNHEY and SMNVEV (reference sequence). V lost 3 bases to trimming and J lost 10 bases, with 7 bases between them. This CDR3 reads CASSFGWEQFF. CDR3 DNA: TGTGCCAGCAGTTTCGGGTGGGAGCAGTTCTTC.

This chain joins TRBV20-1 and TRBJ1-5, with unresolved D. Trimming left V 7 bases short and J 5 bases short, with 6 bases between. The germline CDR1 and CDR2 sequences are DFQATT and SNEGSKA (reference sequence). This CDR3 spans 10 amino acids. CDR3 loop: CSVADQPQHF. Written as DNA, the CDR3 is TGCAGTGTCGCGGATCAGCCCCAGCATTTT.

The chain links TRBV11-2 to TRBJ1-3; D might be TRBD1 (5 bases). Germline CDR1 and CDR2: SGHAT and FQNNGV. With 5 bases removed from V and 0 bases from J, the gap between germline ends came to 14 bases. The CDR3 loop spans 16 amino acids. DNA of the CDR3: TGTGCCAGCAGCGTACAGGTTTTCCTCTCTGGAAACACCATATATTTT. As protein: CASSVQVFLSGNTIYF. Supplemented by reference TRBV11-2 and TRBJ1-3, the full variable domain reads EAGVAQSPRYKIIEKRQSVAFWCNPISGHATLYWYQQILGQGPKLLIQFQNNGVVDDSQLPKDRFSAERLKGVDSTLKIQPAKLEDSAVYLCASSVQVFLSGNTIYFGEGSWLTVV.

V is TRBV29-1 and J is TRBJ2-4, with 7 positions matching TRBD1. V shed 6 bases, J shed 0 bases, and the junction held 5 bases outside the gene matches. The CDR3 has 14 amino acids. Germline lookup yields CDR1 SQVTM and CDR2 ANQGSEA. This CDR3 is CSVLGDRAKNIQYF. CDR3 DNA sequence: TGCAGCGTCCTAGGGGACAGAGCCAAAAACATTCAGTACTTC. Supplemented by reference TRBV29-1 and TRBJ2-4, the full variable domain reads SAVISQKPSRDICQRGTSLTIQCQVDSQVTMMFWYRQQPGQSLTLIATANQGSEATYESGFVIDKFPISRPNLTFSTLTVSNMSPEDSSIYLCSVLGDRAKNIQYFGAGTRLSVL.

The sample holds a few counts of this clone. The chain employs TRBV4-1 and TRBJ2-1; a weak D match, TRBD2 (6 bases). V was trimmed by 0 bases and J by 8 bases, leaving 11 bases between them. Germline V lookup: CDR1 MGHRA, CDR2 YSYEKL. The CDR3 length is 14 residues. CDR3 DNA: TGCGCCAGCAGCCAAGACAGGAGGGTCTATGAGCAGTTCTTC. Amino acid sequence: CASSQDRRVYEQFF.

This clone was counted between two and nine times. The chain has TRBV19 and TRBJ2-3, with TRBD2 matching 12 bases. The junction had 8 bases not matched to a gene; V was cut back by 7 bases and J by 3 bases. The length of the CDR3 is 16 residues. The V gene's germline CDR1 is LNHDA and CDR2 SQIVND (reference sequence). CDR3 amino acids: CASTTTSGSKTDTQYF. DNA of the CDR3: TGTGCCAGTACGACGACTAGCGGGAGTAAAACAGATACGCAGTATTTT.

The rearrangement joins TRBV5-1 to TRBJ2-3; D remains ambiguous. Germline CDR1 SGHRS, CDR2 YFSETQ. The CDR3 is 15 residues long. The V gene lost 5 bases and the J gene lost 0 bases, with 13 bases spanning the gap. Written as DNA, the CDR3 is TGCGCCAGCAGTCTCAGCGACCCTAGCACAGATACGCAGTATTTT. Protein product: CASSLSDPSTDTQYF.

Here the CDR3 reads CASSDATSGILGETQYF. The CDR3 DNA sequence: TGCGCCAGCAGTGACGCGACTAGCGGGATTCTGGGAGAGACCCAGTACTTC. V is TRBV10-2 and J is TRBJ2-5; 11 bases are a match to TRBD2. V shed 3 bases, J shed 4 bases, and the junction held 10 bases outside the gene matches. Germline lookup yields CDR1 WSHSY and CDR2 SAAADI. The CDR3 loop spans 17 amino acids.

The rearrangement links TRBV4-1 to TRBJ2-7, with 7 bases lining up with TRBD2. After removal of 3 bases from V and 0 bases from J, the junction contained 8 bases not matched to a gene. The CDR3 is made up of 16 amino acids. Germline V gives CDR1 MGHRA, CDR2 YSYEKL. CDR3 residues: CASSHPTSVLSYEQYF. The CDR3 nucleotides are TGCGCCAGCAGCCACCCCACTAGCGTGCTCTCCTACGAGCAGTACTTC.

The CDR3 reads CASSLRGRLATNEKLFF. CDR3 DNA sequence: TGCGCCAGCAGCTTGAGAGGGAGGCTTGCAACTAATGAAAAACTGTTTTTT. V gene TRBV5-1 combines with J gene TRBJ1-4; D remains ambiguous. This CDR3 has 17 amino acids. CDR1 is SGHRS, CDR2 YFSETQ, per germline. The V end lost 1 base, the J end lost 0 bases, and 13 bases lay between the germline ends.

CDR3 amino acids: CASSVEARKTQYF. DNA of the CDR3: TGTGCCAGTAGTGTCGAGGCGCGGAAGACCCAGTACTTC. The V gene is TRBV19, the J gene TRBJ2-5; D uncertain. The CDR3 runs to 13 residues. V was cut by 5 bases and J by 6 bases, with 13 bases left in between. Germline lookup yields CDR1 LNHDA and CDR2 SQIVND (reference sequence).

The V and J genes are TRBV10-3 and TRBJ2-1, with 7 nucleotides matching TRBD2. CDR1 ENHRY and CDR2 SYGVKD come from the germline V gene. The CDR3 is made up of 15 amino acids. With 3 bases clipped from V and 0 bases from J, the junction kept 2 bases outside the gene matches. The CDR3 DNA reads as TGTGCCATCAGTGATACGGGAGGCTCCTACAATGAGCAGTTCTTC. Its translation: CAISDTGGSYNEQFF.

The chain recombines TRBV19 with TRBJ1-5; D ambiguous. Trimming pared 5 bases from V and 0 bases from J, leaving 11 bases between. CDR3 length: 15 amino acids. Germline V gene sequence: CDR1 LNHDA, CDR2 SQIVND (reference sequence). CDR3 coding DNA: TGTGCCAGTAGTCCAGGAAGGTATAGCAATCAGCCCCAGCATTTT. Its translation is CASSPGRYSNQPQHF.

The chain is built from TRBV11-2 and TRBJ2-6; D may be TRBD1 (6 bases). This CDR3 has 14 amino acids. Germline loops: CDR1 SGHAT, CDR2 FQNNGV. V was cut by 5 bases and J by 4 bases, with 9 bases left in between. The CDR3 here is CASSTGSGANVLTF. CDR3 in DNA: TGTGCCAGCAGCACAGGGTCCGGGGCCAACGTCCTGACTTTC.

The chain is built from TRBV5-1 and TRBJ2-1; D is undetermined. This CDR3 is built from 14 residues. Germline V gene data show CDR1 as SGHRS and CDR2 as YFSETQ. The V and J ends lost 0 bases and 8 bases respectively, with 12 bases between them. CDR3 sequence reads: CASSLAVGGDEQFF. CDR3 DNA sequence: TGCGCCAGCAGCTTGGCCGTAGGCGGCGATGAGCAGTTCTTC.